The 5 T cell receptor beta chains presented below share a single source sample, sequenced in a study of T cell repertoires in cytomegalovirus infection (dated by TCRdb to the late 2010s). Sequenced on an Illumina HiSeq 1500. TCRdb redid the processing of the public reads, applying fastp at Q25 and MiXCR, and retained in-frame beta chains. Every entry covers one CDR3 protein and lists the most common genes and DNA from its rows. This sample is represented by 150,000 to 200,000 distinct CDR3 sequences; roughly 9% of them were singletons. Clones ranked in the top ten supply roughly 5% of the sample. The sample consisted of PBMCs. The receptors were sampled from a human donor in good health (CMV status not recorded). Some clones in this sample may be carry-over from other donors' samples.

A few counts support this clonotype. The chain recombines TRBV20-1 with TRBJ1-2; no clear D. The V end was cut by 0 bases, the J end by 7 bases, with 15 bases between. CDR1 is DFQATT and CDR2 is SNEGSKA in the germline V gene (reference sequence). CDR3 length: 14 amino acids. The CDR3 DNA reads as TGCAGTGCTAGAGACGGCGGGAGGGAAGTTGGCTACACCTTC. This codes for CSARDGGREVGYTF.

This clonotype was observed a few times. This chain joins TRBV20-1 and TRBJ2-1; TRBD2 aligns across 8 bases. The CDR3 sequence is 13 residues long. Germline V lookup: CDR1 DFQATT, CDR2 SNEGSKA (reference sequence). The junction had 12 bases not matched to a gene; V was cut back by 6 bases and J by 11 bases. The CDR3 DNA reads TGCAGTGCCCCTCGGACTAGCTCGAATAAGCAGTTCTTC. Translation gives CSAPRTSSNKQFF.

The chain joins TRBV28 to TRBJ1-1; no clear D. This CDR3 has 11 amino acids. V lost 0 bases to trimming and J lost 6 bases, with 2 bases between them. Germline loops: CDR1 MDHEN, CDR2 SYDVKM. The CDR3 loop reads CASSLWAEAFF. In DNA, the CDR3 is TGTGCCAGCAGTTTATGGGCTGAAGCTTTCTTT.

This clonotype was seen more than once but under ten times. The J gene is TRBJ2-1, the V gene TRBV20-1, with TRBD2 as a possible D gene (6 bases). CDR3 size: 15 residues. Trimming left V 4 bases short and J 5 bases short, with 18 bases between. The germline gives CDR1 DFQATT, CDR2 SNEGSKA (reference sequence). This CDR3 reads CSAIRLGRGDNEQFF. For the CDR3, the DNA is TGCAGTGCTATACGACTAGGGAGAGGTGACAATGAGCAGTTCTTC.

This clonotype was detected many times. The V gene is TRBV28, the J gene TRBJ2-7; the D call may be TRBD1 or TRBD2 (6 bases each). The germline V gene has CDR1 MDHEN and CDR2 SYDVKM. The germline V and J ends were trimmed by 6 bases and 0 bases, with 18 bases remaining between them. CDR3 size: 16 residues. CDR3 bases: TGTGCCAGCAGGGAGGGGGGCACGGGGGCCTCCTACGAGCAGTACTTC. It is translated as CASREGGTGASYEQYF.